This T cell receptor beta chain is from a study of blood T cell repertoires in COVID-19. Across the whole study: The United States, Italy and Spain supplied acute and convalescent COVID-19 samples.

This clone showed up just a few times. Germline CDR1 and CDR2: SNHLY and FYNNEI. This CDR3 region has 15 residues. Trimming at V came to 2 bases and at J to 4 bases, leaving 4 bases not matched to a gene. Participant age was about 18 to 95 years, and participants resided in fewer than 30 US areas. Libraries were prepared by immunoSEQ multiplex PCR; TCRdb keeps only in-frame clonotypes and omits some of them. The sample shows roughly 260,000 clones, about nine tenths of them seen only once. The source material was PBMCs or T cells enriched from blood (not recorded which). The sequence derives from a woman aged 30 to 39 with acute COVID-19. This chain connects TRBV2 to TRBJ2-2, with TRBD2 matching over 7 bases. The CDR3 loop is CASSESPGGTGELFF. The DNA for the CDR3 is TGTGCCAGCAGTGAATCTCCGGGAGGCACCGGGGAGCTGTTTTTT. Looking up the rest from reference TRBV2 and TRBJ2-2 gives the full variable domain: EPEVTQTPSHQVTQMGQEVILRCVPISNHLYFYWYRQILGQKVEFLVSFYNNEISEKSEIFDDQFSVERPDGSNFTLKIRSTKLEDSAMYFCASSESPGGTGELFFGEGSRLTVL.